The 20 T cell receptor beta chains listed next were all sequenced from one sample in a study of follicular helper T cells after annual influenza vaccination. Only in-frame clones appear in the TCRdb table, and some are missing; sequencing was by immunoSEQ multiplex PCR. Of approximately 6,800 clones listed, around 84% are singletons. As to time point: 2015-2016 season, 7 days after influenza vaccination. The sequences come from CXCR5- memory CD4+ T cells sorted from blood, collected 7 days after influenza vaccination. The receptors were sampled from an adult who received the influenza vaccine.

This sequence joins TRBV18 and TRBJ1-1, with TRBD1 identical over 7 bases. The CDR3 loop spans 17 amino acids. Per germline, CDR1 KGHSH and CDR2 LQKENI. After removal of 1 base from V and 0 bases from J, the junction contained 8 bases not matched to a gene. The DNA for the CDR3 is TGTGCCAGCTCACCACTGACAGGGCAGGGGATGAACACTGAAGCTTTCTTT. Amino acids: CASSPLTGQGMNTEAFF.

This chain connects TRBV6-1 to TRBJ2-5; possibly TRBD1 or TRBD2 for D (5 bases each). Trimming stripped 0 bases from V and 3 bases from J, with 14 bases between. Germline-derived CDR1 and CDR2 are MNHNS and SASEGT. The CDR3 consists of 16 residues. The CDR3 protein is CASSEAWGKGKETQYF. The CDR3 coding sequence is TGTGCCAGCAGTGAAGCTTGGGGGAAAGGAAAAGAGACCCAGTACTTC.

This clone was recorded a few times. The gene calls are TRBV7-2 and TRBJ2-5; 16 positions agree with TRBD2. CDR3 size: 18 residues. Germline trimming cut 5 bases from V and 2 bases from J; bases unmatched to any gene: 8. The germline CDR1 and CDR2 sequences are SGHTA and FQGNSA. CDR3 nucleotide sequence: TGTGCCAGCAGCGCCGGGACTAGCGGGGGGGCCCGACAAGAGACCCAGTACTTC. Protein sequence: CASSAGTSGGARQETQYF.

This chain uses TRBV7-9 with TRBJ1-1, with a tentative D call TRBD1 (5 bases). The germline CDR1 and CDR2 sequences are SEHNR and FQNEAQ (reference sequence). Trimming removed 4 bases from V and 7 bases from J, with 19 bases in between. This CDR3 comprises 15 residues. This CDR3 is CASSSNRFGGDEAFF. DNA for the CDR3: TGTGCCAGCAGCTCTAACAGATTCGGGGGTGATGAAGCTTTCTTT.

This clone was recorded a few times. V is TRBV7-3 and J is TRBJ1-2; D perhaps matches TRBD1 (5 bases). Trimming shortened V by 3 bases and J by 2 bases, and 10 bases separated the two germline ends. CDR1 SGHTA and CDR2 FQGTGA come from the germline V gene. The CDR3 has 14 residues. CDR3 sequence reads: CASSLGVENYGYTF. The CDR3 DNA follows: TGTGCCAGCAGCTTGGGGGTTGAAAACTATGGCTACACCTTC.

The chain combines TRBV6-5 with TRBJ2-7, with D perhaps TRBD2 (6 bases). V lost 0 bases and J lost 4, with 13 bases in between. From germline, CDR1 is MNHEY and CDR2 SVGAGI. The CDR3 is 15 residues long. Here the CDR3 reads CASSYSAREHYEQYF. DNA of the CDR3: TGTGCCAGCAGTTACTCAGCCCGGGAGCATTACGAGCAGTACTTC.

This chain joins TRBV29-1 and TRBJ2-7; maybe TRBD1 (5 bases). The CDR3 is 12 residues long. Germline lookup yields CDR1 SQVTM and CDR2 ANQGSEA. Trimming took off 4 bases at V and 3 bases at J, with 10 bases between the two ends. Here the CDR3 DNA reads TGCAGCGTTGGACAGAGGAGCTACGAGCAGTACTTC. Translated, it gives CSVGQRSYEQYF.

The V call is TRBV2, the J call TRBJ1-6; a weak D match, TRBD1 (6 bases). The CDR3 loop spans 14 amino acids. Germline lookup yields CDR1 SNHLY and CDR2 FYNNEI. V lost 10 bases and J 7 bases, leaving 17 bases between the germline ends. CDR3 nucleotides: TGTGCCACCTCCCCAGGGGCAGAGAATTCACCCCTCCACTTT. This translates into CATSPGAENSPLHF.

The V and J genes are TRBV18 and TRBJ2-2; D call uncertain. Germline assignment: CDR1 KGHSH and CDR2 LQKENI. Trimming took 6 bases from V and 3 from J, leaving 17 bases between them. The CDR3 loop spans 16 amino acids. The CDR3 loop reads CASSPVVSRDTGELFF. The CDR3 DNA sequence: TGTGCCAGCTCTCCCGTTGTCTCACGCGACACCGGGGAGCTGTTTTTT.

The V gene is TRBV11-3, the J gene TRBJ2-5; the match to TRBD1 covers 8 bases. The J segment lost 5 bases and the V segment lost 5 bases, leaving 10 bases of the junction unmatched. The CDR3 contains 15 residues. Germline V CDR1 and CDR2: SGHNT, YENEEA. CDR3: CASSPQGTGGETQYF. The DNA for the CDR3 is TGTGCCAGCAGCCCTCAGGGGACAGGTGGGGAGACCCAGTACTTC. Based on the CDR3 plus reference TRBV11-3 and TRBJ2-5, the full variable domain is EAGVVQSPRYKIIEKKQPVAFWCNPISGHNTLYWYLQNLGQGPELLIRYENEEAVDDSQLPKDRFSAERLKGVDSTLKIQPAELGDSAVYLCASSPQGTGGETQYFGPGTRLLVL.

The rearrangement uses TRBV18 and TRBJ2-3; possible D gene TRBD2, 6 bases. V was pared by 3 bases and J by 0 bases, with 10 bases between. Germline V gene lookup returns CDR1 KGHSH and CDR2 LQKENI. The CDR3 spans 15 residues. The CDR3 loop is CASSPLAISTDTQYF. In DNA form, the CDR3 reads TGTGCCAGCTCACCTCTAGCGATTAGCACAGATACGCAGTATTTT.

This chain joins TRBV14 and TRBJ2-1; TRBD2 aligns across 8 bases. Germline V gives CDR1 SGHDN, CDR2 FVKESK. The CDR3 spans 13 residues. Trimming at V came to 3 bases and at J to 9 bases, leaving 4 bases not matched to a gene. The CDR3 loop is CASSQGLVSEQFF. DNA for the CDR3: TGTGCCAGCAGCCAGGGACTAGTGTCTGAGCAGTTCTTC. The full variable domain, with the rest looked up from reference TRBV14 and TRBJ2-1, is EAGVTQFPSHSVIEKGQTVTLRCDPISGHDNLYWYRRVMGKEIKFLLHFVKESKQDESGMPNNRFLAERTGGTYSTLKVQPAELEDSGVYFCASSQGLVSEQFFGPGTRLTVL.

This clone was observed a handful of times. The V call is TRBV29-1, the J call TRBJ1-6, with TRBD1 matching 11 bases. Germline V CDR1 and CDR2: SQVTM, ANQGSEA. The junction had 3 bases not matched to a gene; V was cut back by 6 bases and J by 5 bases. The CDR3 has 14 residues. The CDR3 sequence: CSVRDRGNNSPLHF. CDR3 in DNA: TGCAGCGTCCGGGACAGGGGGAATAATTCACCCCTCCACTTT. Looking up the rest from reference TRBV29-1 and TRBJ1-6 gives the full variable domain: SAVISQKPSRDICQRGTSLTIQCQVDSQVTMMFWYRQQPGQSLTLIATANQGSEATYESGFVIDKFPISRPNLTFSTLTVSNMSPEDSSIYLCSVRDRGNNSPLHFGNGTRLTVT.

This sequence joins TRBV6-5 and TRBJ2-7; 10 nucleotides line up with TRBD1. The CDR3 has 14 amino acids. Germline CDR1 and CDR2: MNHEY and SVGAGI. The J segment lost 2 bases and the V segment lost 7 bases, leaving 5 bases of the junction unmatched. For the CDR3, the DNA is TGTGCCAGCAACTCCGGGACAGGGGCCTACGAGCAGTACTTC. This sequence encodes CASNSGTGAYEQYF.

The chain carries TRBV14 and TRBJ1-5; no firm D call. With 4 bases removed from V and 4 bases from J, the gap between germline ends came to 8 bases. Germline lookup yields CDR1 SGHDN and CDR2 FVKESK. This CDR3 comprises 13 residues. The CDR3 reads CASSLYGNQPQHF. The CDR3 DNA sequence: TGTGCCAGCAGCCTCTACGGAAATCAGCCCCAGCATTTT.

This chain uses TRBV27 with TRBJ2-6, with 11 bases aligning to TRBD2. Germline values: CDR1 MNHEY, CDR2 SMNVEV (reference sequence). J was trimmed by 4 bases and V by 6 bases; bases with no gene match: 5. The length of the CDR3 is 16 residues. The chain's CDR3 is CASRRLAGIGANVLTF. For the CDR3, the DNA is TGTGCCAGCAGGAGACTAGCGGGAATCGGGGCCAACGTCCTGACTTTC.

This chain joins TRBV19 and TRBJ1-3; D remains unclear. The CDR3 is made up of 15 amino acids. The V end lost 4 bases, the J end lost 0 bases, and 10 bases lay between the germline ends. Germline V gene data show CDR1 as LNHDA and CDR2 as SQIVND (reference sequence). The CDR3 sequence: CASSRTASSGNTIYF. The CDR3 DNA reads TGTGCCAGTAGTAGAACGGCTAGCTCTGGAAACACCATATATTTT.

V and J are TRBV5-7 and TRBJ2-5; TRBD2 aligns across 8 bases. Being an ORF, TRBV5-7 has a function that is uncertain. The CDR3 spans 14 residues. After removal of 0 bases from V and 5 bases from J, the junction contained 3 bases not matched to a gene. CDR3 protein: CASSLEAGEETQYF. The CDR3 nucleotides read TGTGCCAGCAGCTTGGAAGCGGGGGAGGAGACCCAGTACTTC.

J is TRBJ1-1 and V is TRBV13, with D uncertain. The CDR3 is 11 amino acids. Trimming removed 5 bases from V and 5 bases from J, with 6 bases in between. Looked up from germline, CDR1 is PRHDT and CDR2 is FYEKMQ (reference sequence). The CDR3 protein is CASSQRTEAFF. For the CDR3, the DNA is TGTGCCAGCAGCCAGAGGACTGAAGCTTTCTTT.

The genes are TRBV5-1 and TRBJ2-7; maybe TRBD1 (6 bases). This CDR3 region has 14 residues. From germline, CDR1 is SGHRS and CDR2 YFSETQ. The V end was cut by 1 base, the J end by 2 bases, with 10 bases between. CDR3 DNA sequence: TGCGCCAGCAGCTTGACCGGGACAACCTACGAGCAGTACTTC. Amino acid sequence: CASSLTGTTYEQYF.